The 2 T cell receptor beta chains listed next were all sequenced from one sample in a study of cytomegalovirus exposure and HLA in healthy donors. The PCR employed 60 Vbeta primers together with 13 Jbeta primers. The data were produced by immunoSEQ multiplex PCR, yet TCRdb's version contains in-frame clones alone and is incomplete. There are about 160,000 clones in the sample; 60% to 80% occur only once, and about 0.91% lies in the top ten. Sequencing used PBMCs. The receptors derive from a woman between 50 and 59 years old in good health and CMV-seropositive.

CDR3 amino acids: CASSALDRAYNEQFF. The CDR3 coding sequence is TGTGCCAGCAGTGCGCTGGACAGGGCGTACAATGAGCAGTTCTTC. The V and J genes are TRBV2 and TRBJ2-1, with 8 bases matching TRBD1. CDR1 and CDR2 from the germline V gene are SNHLY and FYNNEI. V lost 4 bases, J lost 4 bases, and 6 bases stayed unmatched. This CDR3 spans 15 amino acids.

The chain links TRBV9 to TRBJ2-1, with TRBD1 matching 9 bases. There are 17 residues in the CDR3. The trim removed 0 bases at V and 4 bases at J, leaving 8 bases unmatched. Germline CDR1 and CDR2: SGDLS and YYNGEE. CDR3 loop: CASSVGHRGPPYNEQFF. CDR3 nucleotide sequence: TGTGCCAGCAGCGTAGGGCACAGGGGGCCCCCTTACAATGAGCAGTTCTTC.